The T cell receptor (beta chain) under discussion was sequenced for a study of Tregs in tolerant kidney transplant recipients. This CDR3 has 13 amino acids. Between the trimmed V and J ends, which lost 7 bases and 1 base, there was a span of 9 bases. CDR1 and CDR2 from the germline V gene are SGDLS and YYNGEE. Data came from immunoSEQ multiplex PCR; TCRdb stores just in-frame clones and leaves some out. In the table there are 90,000 or so clones, approximately 94% of which are singletons. The sequencing sample was made of CD8+ T cells from blood. The clonotype comes from a human donor in good health. The chain couples TRBV9 to TRBJ1-3; TRBD1 might be the D (5 bases). DNA of the CDR3: TGTGCCAGCGGGGGAGTATCTGGAAACACCATATATTTT. This sequence encodes CASGGVSGNTIYF.